This T cell receptor beta chain was sequenced for a study of OX40 agonist ivuxolimab in advanced cancers. Study information: Past anti-PD-1, anti-PD-L1 or anti-CTLA-4 therapy was accepted, and 30% to 50% had received some.

Patients were ineligible given autoimmune disease history or systemic immunosuppression. Blood specimens came from baseline, cycle 4 day 1, and cycle 7 day 1. Comment on this clone: Antigen specificity is unknown. The junction and the germline gene differ at one end; a read error may be behind it.

Notes on the study in general: Expanded peripheral T-cell antigen specificity went undetermined.

The data were produced by immunoSEQ multiplex PCR, yet TCRdb's version contains in-frame clones alone and is incomplete. The sample includes roughly 67,000 clones, more than 65% seen only once; the top ten take 5% to 6%. The CDR3 sequence is 15 residues long. Per the germline V gene, CDR1 is WNHNN and CDR2 is SYGVQD (reference sequence). The chain combines TRBV10-1 with TRBJ2-7, with a weak D call TRBD2 (5 bases). This sequence was found in an adult with an advanced solid tumor such as melanoma, head and neck, liver or kidney cancer. The sample consisted of CD4+ or CD8+ T cells sorted from blood, taken in a trial of the OX40 agonist ivuxolimab. CDR3 DNA: TGCGCCGGCAGTGACCAATACCGCCGGGGAAGCGAGCAGTACTTC. Protein: CAGSDQYRRGSEQYF.